This T cell receptor (beta chain) was sequenced in a study of cytomegalovirus exposure and HLA in healthy donors. The study, taken as a whole, reports: Reports showed the classifier diagnosing cytomegalovirus status with high specificity and sensitivity.

The PCR ran on 60 Vbeta and 13 Jbeta primers. Assay: immunoSEQ multiplex PCR; the TCRdb copy retains only in-frame clones and omits some. The sample has about 180,000 clones, 77% seen once. CDR3 length equals 14 residues. Germline assignment: CDR1 KGHSH and CDR2 LQKENI. Trimming removed 8 bases from V and 4 bases from J, with 17 bases in between. With regard to this clone: What it recognizes is unknown.

The sequenced sample was PBMCs. The sequence derives from a woman in her sixties or seventies in good health and CMV-seropositive. The V call is TRBV18, the J call TRBJ1-1, with D possibly being TRBD1 (5 bases). CDR3 sequence: CASQDVQGTTEAFF. As DNA, the CDR3 is TGTGCCAGCCAGGATGTGCAGGGTACCACTGAAGCTTTCTTT.